One and the same sample provided the 11 T cell receptor beta chains below, sequenced in a study of cytomegalovirus exposure and HLA in healthy donors. Primers for the PCR totalled 60 Vbeta and 13 Jbeta. The protocol was immunoSEQ multiplex PCR, while the TCRdb copy is restricted to in-frame clones and leaves out a portion. The table records around 150,000 clones, approximately 60% of them present only once. The sample taken for sequencing was PBMCs. The source of these receptors is a human donor in good health.

The chain has TRBV11-3 and TRBJ1-2; 7 nucleotides agree with TRBD1. Trimming removed 5 bases from V and 8 bases from J; junction bases left unmatched: 14. The CDR3 is 15 residues long. Germline V gene data show CDR1 as SGHNT and CDR2 as YENEEA. The CDR3 sequence: CASSPRDRDLPGYTF. In nucleotides, the CDR3 is TGTGCCAGCAGCCCCCGAGACAGGGATTTACCGGGCTACACCTTC.

This clone was counted a single time. This chain links TRBV18 with TRBJ1-3; D is uncertain. The V end lost 4 bases, the J end lost 0 bases, and 7 bases lay between the germline ends. CDR1 is KGHSH and CDR2 is LQKENI in the germline V gene. The CDR3 spans 14 residues. CDR3 nucleotides: TGTGCCAGCTCACTCTCCCGCTCTGGAAACACCATATATTTT. Translation: CASSLSRSGNTIYF.

This chain joins TRBV5-8 and TRBJ2-5, with 8 bases identical to TRBD1. From germline, CDR1 is SGHTS and CDR2 YDEGEE. The ends lost 4 bases at V and 7 bases at J; junction bases unmatched: 9. This CDR3 is built from 14 residues. As DNA, the CDR3 is TGTGCCAGCAGCCCGGACAGGGCCAAGGGGACCCAGTACTTC. Protein product: CASSPDRAKGTQYF. The full variable domain, completed using reference TRBV5-8 and TRBJ2-5, is EAGVTQSPTHLIKTRGQQATLRCSPISGHTSVYWYQQALGLGLQFLLWYDEGEERNRGNFPPRFSGRQFPNYSSELNVNALELEDSALYLCASSPDRAKGTQYFGPGTRLLVL.

V and J are TRBV28 and TRBJ1-5; 7 positions match TRBD1. J lost 5 bases, V lost 6 bases, and 7 bases had no gene match. The CDR3 totals 14 residues. The germline V gene encodes CDR1 MDHEN and CDR2 SYDVKM. The CDR3 sequence: CASRMTGPDQPQHF. CDR3 nucleotides: TGTGCCAGCAGAATGACAGGGCCCGATCAGCCCCAGCATTTT.

J is TRBJ2-5 and V is TRBV4-3; 7 nucleotides agree with TRBD2. This CDR3 is built from 16 residues. The germline CDR1 and CDR2 sequences are LGHNA and YSLEER. Trimming took 0 bases from V and 5 from J; bases not matched to a gene: 9. CDR3 coding DNA: TGCGCCAGCAGCCAAGATGAGGGGAGGGGTTGGGAGACCCAGTACTTC. This sequence encodes CASSQDEGRGWETQYF.

This clone has more than one count but fewer than ten. The J gene is TRBJ1-6, the V gene TRBV7-9, with 8 bases that match TRBD1. The CDR3 has 16 amino acids. The junction had 12 bases not matched to a gene; V was cut back by 5 bases and J by 9 bases. Germline values: CDR1 SEHNR, CDR2 FQNEAQ (reference sequence). CDR3 sequence reads: CASSRPGQGLVSPLHF. The CDR3 region has the DNA TGTGCCAGCAGCCGGCCAGGACAGGGCTTAGTTTCACCCCTCCACTTT.

The chain links TRBV11-2 to TRBJ2-5; D perhaps matches TRBD2 (6 bases). Germline V gene lookup returns CDR1 SGHAT and CDR2 FQNNGV. The CDR3 totals 12 residues. The germline V and J ends were trimmed by 3 bases and 7 bases, with 9 bases remaining between them. CDR3 nucleotides: TGTGCCAGCAGCTTGGAGGGGAGGACCCAGTACTTC. Protein product: CASSLEGRTQYF.

This chain joins TRBV7-9 and TRBJ2-1, with 8 nucleotides matching TRBD1. This CDR3 contains 15 residues. In germline, CDR1 is SEHNR, CDR2 FQNEAQ (reference sequence). After removal of 1 base from V and 9 bases from J, the junction contained 8 bases not matched to a gene. CDR3 coding DNA: TGTGCCAGCAGCTTAGGGACAGGGCACGCCGGTGAGCAGTTCTTC. It translates to CASSLGTGHAGEQFF.

This chain uses TRBV6-5 with TRBJ1-1; 8 bases line up with TRBD1. CDR1 MNHEY and CDR2 SVGAGI come from the germline V gene. The CDR3 runs to 13 residues. Germline trimming cut 2 bases from V and 7 bases from J; bases unmatched to any gene: 3. The CDR3 loop is CASSYTTGDEAFF. Written as DNA, the CDR3 is TGTGCCAGCAGTTACACGACAGGGGATGAAGCTTTCTTT.

In its sample, this clone was seen a few times. The CDR3: CASSYTGYEQYF. The CDR3 DNA is TGTGCCAGTAGTTATACAGGATACGAGCAGTACTTC. The gene calls are TRBV19 and TRBJ2-7; D is possibly TRBD1 (5 bases). V was shortened by 5 bases and J by 4 bases, with 9 bases between the two germline ends. The CDR3 length is 12 residues. The germline V gene encodes CDR1 LNHDA and CDR2 SQIVND (reference sequence).

The chain employs TRBV7-9 and TRBJ2-3; possibly TRBD1 for D (6 bases). CDR3 length: 14 residues. The V end lost 6 bases, the J end lost 1 base, and 11 bases lay between the germline ends. The germline gives CDR1 SEHNR, CDR2 FQNEAQ (reference sequence). CDR3 region: CASRLPGGTDTQYF. In DNA form, the CDR3 reads TGTGCCAGCAGATTACCAGGGGGCACAGATACGCAGTATTTT.